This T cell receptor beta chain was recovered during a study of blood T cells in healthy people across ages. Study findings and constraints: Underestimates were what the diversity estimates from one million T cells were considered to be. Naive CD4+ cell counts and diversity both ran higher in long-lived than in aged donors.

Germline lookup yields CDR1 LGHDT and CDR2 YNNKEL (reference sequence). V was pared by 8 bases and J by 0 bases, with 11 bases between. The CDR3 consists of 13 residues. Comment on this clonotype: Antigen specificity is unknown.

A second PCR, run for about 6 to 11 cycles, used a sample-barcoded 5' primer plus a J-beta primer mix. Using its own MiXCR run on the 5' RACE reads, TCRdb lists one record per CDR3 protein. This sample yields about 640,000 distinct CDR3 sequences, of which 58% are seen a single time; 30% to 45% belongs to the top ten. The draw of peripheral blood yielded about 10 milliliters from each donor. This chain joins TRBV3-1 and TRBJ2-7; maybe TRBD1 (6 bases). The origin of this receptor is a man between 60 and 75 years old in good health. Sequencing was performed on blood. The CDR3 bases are TGTGCCAGCCAGACAGGAAGCTCCTACGAGCAGTACTTC. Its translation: CASQTGSSYEQYF.